The 24 T cell receptor beta chains reported below all come from one sample, sequenced in a study of cytomegalovirus exposure and HLA in healthy donors. This PCR relied on a set of 60 Vbeta primers and 13 Jbeta primers. TCRdb keeps only in-frame clones here, not all; method: immunoSEQ multiplex PCR. This sample carries around 120,000 clones, approximately 80% of them seen once, and the ten largest clones take 7.5% to 9%. Sequencing was performed on PBMCs. These receptors all stem from a female donor in good health and CMV-seropositive.

The V gene is TRBV6-6, the J gene TRBJ2-5; D is perhaps TRBD1 (6 bases). With 2 bases removed from V and 5 bases from J, the gap between germline ends came to 9 bases. The CDR3 contains 13 residues. CDR1 MNHNY and CDR2 SVGAGI come from the germline V gene (reference sequence). The CDR3: CASSYQGTETQYF. In nucleotides, the CDR3 is TGTGCCAGCAGTTACCAGGGGACGGAGACCCAGTACTTC.

J is TRBJ2-7 and V is TRBV29-1, with TRBD2 as a possible D gene (6 bases). The CDR3 is made up of 13 amino acids. Trimming left V 1 base short and J 3 bases short, with 10 bases between. Per the germline V gene, CDR1 is SQVTM and CDR2 is ANQGSEA. The CDR3 is CSVEVGGDYEQYF. CDR3 in DNA: TGCAGCGTTGAAGTCGGAGGGGACTACGAGCAGTACTTC.

Turning to this clone: This specimen includes other DNA sequences encoding the same CDR3. This chain joins TRBV18 and TRBJ2-7; D is perhaps TRBD1 (5 bases). Trimming shortened V by 2 bases and J by 4 bases, and 9 bases separated the two germline ends. The CDR3 is 13 amino acids. CDR1 is KGHSH, CDR2 LQKENI, per germline. The CDR3 nucleotides read TGTGCCAGCTCACCAGACAGAGATTACGAGCAGTACTTC. It translates to CASSPDRDYEQYF.

The chain carries TRBV28 and TRBJ1-2, with 8 bases aligning to TRBD1. This CDR3 is built from 14 residues. CDR1 and CDR2 from the germline V gene are MDHEN and SYDVKM. The junction had 6 bases not matched to a gene; V was cut back by 5 bases and J by 4 bases. The CDR3 DNA follows: TGTGCCAGCAGTATGGACAGGGTCACCTATGGCTACACCTTC. Protein sequence: CASSMDRVTYGYTF.

This clone was detected a few times. The chain combines TRBV5-1 with TRBJ2-3, with 7 bases fitting TRBD1. The J segment lost 1 base and the V segment lost 5 bases, leaving 4 bases of the junction unmatched. The germline V gene encodes CDR1 SGHRS and CDR2 YFSETQ. This CDR3 is 14 amino acids long. CDR3 nucleotide sequence: TGCGCCAGCAGGCCCGGGACAGGCACAGATACGCAGTATTTT. This sequence encodes CASRPGTGTDTQYF.

The genes are TRBV4-3 and TRBJ2-6; perhaps TRBD1 as D (6 bases). Germline lookup yields CDR1 LGHNA and CDR2 YSLEER. This CDR3 comprises 16 residues. Trimming shortened V by 0 bases and J by 2 bases, and 8 bases separated the two germline ends. CDR3 nucleotides: TGCGCCAGCAGCCAAGAAGCAGGGGCTGGGGCCAACGTCCTGACTTTC. Protein: CASSQEAGAGANVLTF.

The chain couples TRBV9 to TRBJ1-2, with a tentative D call TRBD1 (5 bases). The CDR3 contains 14 residues. V was pared by 0 bases and J by 7 bases, with 13 bases between. Germline CDR1 reads SGDLS; CDR2 reads YYNGEE. CDR3 sequence: CASSVGARVSGYTF. The CDR3 coding sequence is TGTGCCAGCAGCGTAGGGGCCAGGGTAAGTGGCTACACCTTC.

This clone has a handful of counts. The chain is built from TRBV6-5 and TRBJ1-3; D uncertain. This CDR3 spans 16 amino acids. V lost 0 bases to trimming and J lost 3 bases, with 12 bases between them. Germline CDR1 is MNHEY and CDR2 is SVGAGI. CDR3 sequence: CASSYSIEGVGNTIYF. CDR3 DNA: TGTGCCAGCAGTTACTCGATTGAAGGAGTTGGAAACACCATATATTTT.

V gene TRBV10-3 combines with J gene TRBJ2-3; 7 positions agree with TRBD2. J was trimmed by 5 bases and V by 3 bases; bases with no gene match: 8. CDR3 size: 15 residues. Germline CDR1 reads ENHRY; CDR2 reads SYGVKD. CDR3 residues: CAISDSHGGGDTQYF. The CDR3 DNA reads as TGTGCCATCAGTGACTCTCATGGGGGGGGAGATACGCAGTATTTT.

This clone occurred a few times. V is TRBV6-6 and J is TRBJ2-5; TRBD1 might be the D (6 bases). Germline-derived CDR1 and CDR2 are MNHNY and SVGAGI (reference sequence). V was trimmed by 5 bases and J by 3 bases, leaving 10 bases between them. The length of the CDR3 is 13 residues. Here the CDR3 DNA reads TGTGCCAGCAGTATACAGGGTAAAGAGACCCAGTACTTC. This gives the protein CASSIQGKETQYF.

The chain couples TRBV2 to TRBJ2-1; D not resolved. The length of the CDR3 is 11 residues. Trimming pared 8 bases from V and 4 bases from J, leaving 6 bases between. CDR1 SNHLY and CDR2 FYNNEI come from the germline V gene. CDR3 protein: CASEFYNEQFF. DNA of the CDR3: TGTGCCAGCGAGTTTTACAATGAGCAGTTCTTC.

V usage is TRBV14 and J usage is TRBJ1-5; D remains ambiguous. Germline values: CDR1 SGHDN, CDR2 FVKESK. The ends were cut back, 2 bases at V and 3 bases at J, with 5 bases in the middle. This CDR3 comprises 13 residues. The CDR3 loop is CASSQSHNQPQHF. CDR3 in DNA: TGTGCCAGCAGCCAAAGCCACAATCAGCCCCAGCATTTT. The whole variable domain, remainder taken from reference TRBV14 and TRBJ1-5, is EAGVTQFPSHSVIEKGQTVTLRCDPISGHDNLYWYRRVMGKEIKFLLHFVKESKQDESGMPNNRFLAERTGGTYSTLKVQPAELEDSGVYFCASSQSHNQPQHFGDGTRLSIL.

The V call is TRBV19, the J call TRBJ2-7; TRBD1 is a possible D gene (5 bases). V shed 4 bases and J shed 4 bases, with 11 bases lying between them. The CDR3 has 13 residues. Germline V gene sequence: CDR1 LNHDA, CDR2 SQIVND (reference sequence). CDR3 in DNA: TGTGCCAGTAGTAGGCAGGGATCTTACGAGCAGTACTTC. It codes for CASSRQGSYEQYF.

This chain links TRBV15 with TRBJ2-1; 11 bases fit TRBD2. Germline V lookup: CDR1 LNHNV, CDR2 YYDKDF (reference sequence). The CDR3 length is 14 residues. V was clipped by 5 bases and J by 6 bases; unmatched bases: 3. The CDR3 loop is CATSGSGGANEQFF. DNA for the CDR3: TGTGCCACCAGCGGTAGCGGGGGGGCCAATGAGCAGTTCTTC.

The J gene is TRBJ1-6, the V gene TRBV27, with TRBD1 identical over 8 bases. This CDR3 comprises 13 residues. CDR1 MNHEY and CDR2 SMNVEV come from the germline V gene (reference sequence). J lost 6 bases, V lost 8 bases, and 3 bases had no gene match. DNA of the CDR3: TGTGCCAGCTCGGACAGGGCTAATTCACCCCTCCACTTT. As protein: CASSDRANSPLHF.

The CDR3 DNA reads TGTGCCAGCAGTTACTCAAGGGGCTACGAGCAGTACTTC. This gives the protein CASSYSRGYEQYF. The rearrangement links TRBV6-5 to TRBJ2-7, with D possibly matching TRBD1 (5 bases). Germline V lookup: CDR1 MNHEY, CDR2 SVGAGI. The CDR3 is made up of 13 amino acids. V lost 0 bases and J lost 3, with 6 bases in between.

The V and J genes are TRBV7-9 and TRBJ1-3; D perhaps matches TRBD1 (5 bases). The CDR3 totals 14 residues. V was trimmed by 5 bases and J by 2 bases, leaving 10 bases between them. Germline V gives CDR1 SEHNR, CDR2 FQNEAQ (reference sequence). CDR3 in amino acids: CASSNRGAGNTIYF. DNA for the CDR3: TGTGCCAGCAGCAATCGGGGGGCTGGAAACACCATATATTTT.

The chain joins TRBV7-2 to TRBJ1-6; unclear D gene. The CDR3 consists of 19 residues. Germline CDR1 SGHTA, CDR2 FQGNSA. Trimming pared 2 bases from V and 0 bases from J, leaving 17 bases between. In nucleotides, the CDR3 is TGTGCCAGCAGCTTAATACCCGCCACGGGATTCTCCTATAATTCACCCCTCCACTTT. It translates to CASSLIPATGFSYNSPLHF. Supplemented by reference TRBV7-2 and TRBJ1-6, the full variable domain reads GAGVSQSPSNKVTEKGKDVELRCDPISGHTALYWYRQSLGQGLEFLIYFQGNSAPDKSGLPSDRFSAERTGGSVSTLTIQRTQQEDSAVYLCASSLIPATGFSYNSPLHFGNGTRLTVT.

The chain has TRBV30 and TRBJ1-1; the D is unclear. The CDR3 extends over 11 amino acids. Trimming cost V 2 bases and J 8 bases, with 9 bases left between them. Germline values: CDR1 GTSNPN, CDR2 SVGIG (reference sequence). The CDR3 nucleotides read TGTGCCTGGAGTCCGAGAGCGGAAGCTTTCTTT. Protein sequence: CAWSPRAEAFF.

The CDR3 DNA reads as TGTGCCAGCAGCCAGGACAAAAACAGGGTGAACACCGGGGAGCTGTTTTTT. Protein: CASSQDKNRVNTGELFF. The chain joins TRBV4-2 to TRBJ2-2, with TRBD1 as a possible D gene (6 bases). Germline CDR1 and CDR2: LGHNA and YNFKEQ. Trimming removed 3 bases from V and 1 base from J, with 15 bases in between. This CDR3 comprises 17 residues.

This clone showed up just a few times. The rearrangement uses TRBV6-5 and TRBJ2-7; the D gene is possibly TRBD1 (5 bases). The germline gives CDR1 MNHEY, CDR2 SVGAGI. This CDR3 contains 13 residues. Trimming cost V 10 bases and J 0 bases, with 13 bases left between them. CDR3 bases: TGTGCCACCAGCCAAGGGGCCTCCTACGAGCAGTACTTC. Translating it yields CATSQGASYEQYF.

The chain uses TRBV6-1 and TRBJ1-2, with no clear D. The CDR3 runs 16 residues. Trimming took 1 base from V and 0 from J, leaving 12 bases between them. Germline V gene sequence: CDR1 MNHNS, CDR2 SASEGT. Here the CDR3 DNA reads TGTGCCAGCAGTGAAGTGGGCAGGTCACCTAACTATGGCTACACCTTC. Encoded protein: CASSEVGRSPNYGYTF.

In nucleotides, the CDR3 is TGTGCCAGCAAAGAGAACAGGGCATACACTGAAGCTTTCTTT. Its protein is CASKENRAYTEAFF. The V call is TRBV2, the J call TRBJ1-1; TRBD1 might be the D (6 bases). This CDR3 comprises 14 residues. V was cut by 7 bases and J by 3 bases, with 15 bases left in between. The germline CDR1 and CDR2 sequences are SNHLY and FYNNEI.

This clone occurred once. The chain employs TRBV10-3 and TRBJ2-1; 15 positions match TRBD2. Germline V gene sequence: CDR1 ENHRY, CDR2 SYGVKD. With V trimmed by 6 bases and J by 2 bases, 8 bases remained unmatched. CDR3 size: 18 residues. The CDR3 nucleotides are TGTGCCATCAGGACGGGACTAGCGGGGGGATACACCTACAATGAGCAGTTCTTC. Protein product: CAIRTGLAGGYTYNEQFF.